A selection of T cell receptor beta chains follows, all from one sample in a study of blood T cell repertoires in COVID-19. The table came from immunoSEQ multiplex PCR; TCRdb's copy has only in-frame clones and leaves some out. The data show about 200,000 clones, with roughly 82% seen just once and approximately 12% held by the top ten. Sequenced material: peripheral blood. These receptors all come from a woman aged 40-49 years with acute or convalescent COVID-19. Each CDR3 is given with its conserved first and last residue. D genes are given only for firm matches. Expanded clones get a size class; other rows say once, few or many, or leave the size out.

J gene | V gene | clone size | D gene | CDR3 protein | CDR3 DNA
TRBJ1-2 | TRBV9 | once | TRBD1 | CASSPTSKGAHGYTF | TGTGCCAGCAGCCCCACCTCGAAGGGGGCACATGGCTACACCTTC
TRBJ2-1 | TRBV30 | - | TRBD2 | CAWNPLAGKNEQFF | TGTGCCTGGAACCCGCTAGCGGGAAAAAATGAGCAGTTCTTC
TRBJ2-7 | TRBV21-1 | - | - | CASSKHGTRKTSGEQYF | TGTGCCAGCAGCAAACATGGGACTCGAAAAACTTCGGGGGAGCAGTACTTC
TRBJ1-5 | TRBV27 | - | TRBD1 | CASSFGQGGQPQHF | TGTGCCAGCAGTTTTGGACAGGGGGGACAGCCCCAGCATTTT
TRBJ1-4 | TRBV6-5 | - | TRBD1 | CASIKDRDHEKLFF | TGTGCCAGCATTAAAGACAGGGATCATGAAAAACTGTTTTTT
TRBJ1-1 | TRBV11-2 | - | - | CASSYYEGEAFF | TGTGCCAGCAGCTACTACGAGGGTGAAGCTTTCTTT
TRBJ1-2 | TRBV9 | - | TRBD1 | CASSLGQANYGYTF | TGTGCCAGCAGCCTTGGACAGGCTAACTATGGCTACACCTTC
TRBJ2-3 | TRBV10-3 | - | TRBD2 | CAIGGGVSPSTDTQYF | TGTGCCATCGGTGGGGGGGTTTCCCCTAGCACAGATACGCAGTATTTT
TRBJ2-1 | TRBV4-3 | once | TRBD2 | CASSQDPGTSGYNEQFF | TGCGCCAGCAGCCAGGATCCCGGGACTAGCGGGTACAATGAGCAGTTCTTC
TRBJ1-1 | TRBV3-1/TRBV3-2 | - | - | CASHPTGNTEAFF | TGTGCCAGCCATCCGACAGGAAACACTGAAGCTTTCTTT
TRBJ2-7 | TRBV11-2 | - | TRBD2 | CASSLGLAGTYEQYF | TGTGCCAGCAGCTTAGGCCTAGCGGGAACCTACGAGCAGTACTTC
TRBJ2-5 | TRBV7-3 | once | - | CASSPSPTSSSQETQYF | TGTGCCAGCAGCCCTTCCCCAACTAGTTCCTCCCAAGAGACCCAGTACTTC
TRBJ2-7 | TRBV7-2 | - | TRBD2 | CASSPSGYYEQYF | TGTGCCAGCAGCCCTAGCGGTTACTACGAGCAGTACTTC
TRBJ2-2 | TRBV5-1 | once | TRBD1 | CASSWGTGPANTGELFF | TGCGCCAGCAGCTGGGGGACAGGGCCTGCGAACACCGGGGAGCTGTTTTTT
TRBJ2-4 | TRBV15 | - | TRBD2 | CATSNPPAGVLAKNIQYF | TGTGCCACCAGCAATCCTCCAGCGGGGGTTCTAGCCAAAAACATTCAGTACTTC
TRBJ1-1 | TRBV5-1 | - | - | CASSLITNRKNTEAFF | TGCGCCAGCAGCTTGATAACGAACAGGAAGAACACTGAAGCTTTCTTT
TRBJ1-1 | TRBV6-5 | - | TRBD1 | CASRLQGKEAFF | TGTGCCAGCAGGCTACAGGGGAAAGAAGCTTTCTTT